These 9 T cell receptor beta chains were all obtained from the same sample, sequenced in a study of cytomegalovirus exposure and HLA in healthy donors (dated by TCRdb to the late 2010s). To prepare the library, the immunoSEQ multiplex PCR assay was applied. A mixture of 60 forward primers for TCR Vbeta segments and 13 reverse primers for TCR Jbeta segments was used in the multiplex PCR. TCRdb retrieved this table from immuneACCESS and kept in-frame rearrangements only. Not all clones are present; in checked studies, unresolved V genes account for under half, and no reason is known for the remainder. The sample table shows 150,000 to 200,000 clones, and approximately 82% are seen once. The ten largest clones add up to about 2% of the sample. The source material was PBMCs. Every receptor here comes from a woman aged 18-35 years in good health and CMV-seropositive.

This chain links TRBV14 with TRBJ2-2, with unresolved D. CDR3 length: 16 amino acids. V lost 1 base, J lost 5 bases, and 14 bases lay in between. Germline CDR1 and CDR2: SGHDN and FVKESK. Here the CDR3 reads CASSQVIGRLTGELFF. In nucleotides, the CDR3 is TGTGCCAGCAGCCAAGTTATAGGCCGACTTACCGGGGAGCTGTTTTTT. Based on the CDR3 plus reference TRBV14 and TRBJ2-2, the full variable domain is EAGVTQFPSHSVIEKGQTVTLRCDPISGHDNLYWYRRVMGKEIKFLLHFVKESKQDESGMPNNRFLAERTGGTYSTLKVQPAELEDSGVYFCASSQVIGRLTGELFFGEGSRLTVL.

CDR3 DNA: TGTGCCAGCAGCCTGACAGGCGACGGCTCACCCCTCCACTTT. It codes for CASSLTGDGSPLHF. The V gene is TRBV5-6, the J gene TRBJ1-6; tentative D call: TRBD1 (6 bases). Per germline, CDR1 SGHDT and CDR2 YYEEEE. V lost 4 bases and J lost 10, with 15 bases in between. The length of the CDR3 is 14 residues.

The genes are TRBV6-1 and TRBJ2-7, with 9 bases matching TRBD1. The CDR3 extends over 15 amino acids. CDR1 is MNHNS, CDR2 SASEGT, per germline. V gave up 8 bases and J gave up 2 bases; unmatched junction bases: 10. CDR3: CASFKAGTGTYEQYF. In DNA form, the CDR3 reads TGTGCCAGCTTTAAGGCCGGGACAGGGACCTACGAGCAGTACTTC.

The rearrangement uses TRBV7-9 and TRBJ2-3; the D is unclear. Per germline, CDR1 SEHNR and CDR2 FQNEAQ (reference sequence). V was pared by 3 bases and J by 3 bases, with 10 bases between. The CDR3 covers 14 residues. CDR3 protein: CASSLTTGTDTQYF. CDR3 bases: TGTGCCAGCAGCTTGACAACTGGGACAGATACGCAGTATTTT.

J is TRBJ2-3 and V is TRBV6-5; TRBD1 aligns across 8 bases. J gave up 0 bases and V 6 bases, and 5 bases lay outside the gene matches. The CDR3 runs 15 residues. Germline CDR1 MNHEY, CDR2 SVGAGI. Here the CDR3 DNA reads TGTGCCAGCAGAAAGGACAGGGTGAGCACAGATACGCAGTATTTT. Encoded protein: CASRKDRVSTDTQYF.

The chain carries TRBV6-6 and TRBJ2-7; weak D call: TRBD1 (6 bases). Germline CDR1 is MNHNY and CDR2 is SVGAGI (reference sequence). Trimming took off 5 bases at V and 0 bases at J, with 14 bases between the two ends. This CDR3 has 15 amino acids. The CDR3 DNA reads TGTGCCAGCAGTCTACAGGGTGGCGGCTCCTACGAGCAGTACTTC. As protein: CASSLQGGGSYEQYF.

This rearrangement joins TRBV6-1 to TRBJ2-2, with 7 bases that match TRBD1. CDR3 size: 14 residues. Germline CDR1 is MNHNS and CDR2 is SASEGT. V was pared by 6 bases and J by 3 bases, with 4 bases of the junction left unmatched. The CDR3: CASRDRWDTGELFF. DNA for the CDR3: TGTGCCAGCAGGGACAGGTGGGACACCGGGGAGCTGTTTTTT.

This clone was recorded once. A read error may produce the germline difference seen at one junction end. The V and J genes are TRBV5-1 and TRBJ2-7, with 11 bases fitting TRBD2. Germline V gives CDR1 SGHRS, CDR2 YFSETQ. This CDR3 has 15 residues. Here the CDR3 reads CASSPRLAGKYGQYF. The CDR3 bases are TGCGCCAGCAGCCCCAGACTAGCGGGGAAGTACGGGCAGTACTTC.

This clone occurred a few times. The chain joins TRBV6-5 to TRBJ1-1; D is perhaps TRBD1 (5 bases). The CDR3 runs to 11 residues. Trimming removed 6 bases from V and 10 bases from J, with 12 bases in between. In germline, CDR1 is MNHEY, CDR2 SVGAGI. CDR3 region: CASRSGGGAFF. The CDR3 DNA reads TGTGCCAGCAGATCCGGGGGGGGAGCTTTCTTT.